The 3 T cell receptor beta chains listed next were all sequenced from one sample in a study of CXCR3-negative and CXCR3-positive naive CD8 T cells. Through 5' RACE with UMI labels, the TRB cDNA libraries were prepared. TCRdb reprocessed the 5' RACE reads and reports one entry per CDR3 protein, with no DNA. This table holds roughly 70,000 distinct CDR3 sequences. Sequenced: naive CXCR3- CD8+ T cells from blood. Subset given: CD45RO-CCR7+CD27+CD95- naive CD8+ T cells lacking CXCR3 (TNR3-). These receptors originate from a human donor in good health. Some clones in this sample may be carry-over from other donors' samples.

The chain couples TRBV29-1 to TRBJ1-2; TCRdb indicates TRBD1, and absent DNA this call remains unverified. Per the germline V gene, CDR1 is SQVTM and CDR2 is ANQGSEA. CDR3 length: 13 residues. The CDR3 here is CSVDSGSHYGYTF.

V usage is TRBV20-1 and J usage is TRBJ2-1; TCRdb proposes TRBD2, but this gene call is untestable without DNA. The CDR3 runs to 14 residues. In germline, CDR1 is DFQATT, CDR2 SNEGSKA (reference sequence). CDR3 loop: CSARPPLENNEQFF.

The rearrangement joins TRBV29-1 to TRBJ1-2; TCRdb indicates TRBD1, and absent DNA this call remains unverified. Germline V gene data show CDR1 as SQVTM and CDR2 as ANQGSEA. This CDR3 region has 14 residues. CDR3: CSVLIRDRDNGYTF.